This TCR beta chain was sequenced for a study of blood T cells in healthy people across ages. It was with a sample-barcoded 5' primer and a J-beta primer mix that a second PCR of about 6 to 12 cycles was run. Each TCR beta cDNA got a 12-nucleotide random molecular identifier. TCRdb reprocessed the 5' RACE reads with MiXCR, giving one entry per CDR3 protein. Among some 940,000 distinct CDR3 sequences listed, about 28% were seen once. Findings and caveats of the study: Observed TCR beta diversity showed a strong correlation with the percentage of naive T cells as measured by flow cytometry. Donors of long life had a larger count of naive CD4+ cells and greater diversity than aged donors.

The CDR3 runs to 18 residues. The germline V gene has CDR1 SGHTA and CDR2 FQGNSA. V lost 3 bases to trimming and J lost 0 bases; unmatched junction nucleotides: 10. Remarks on this clonotype: What it binds is unknown.

Another study also made use of these data, one on T cells of mothers and their children. That source notes: The search for persistent microchimeric T cell clones detected none.

The chain has TRBV7-2 and TRBJ1-1, with 10 positions matching TRBD1. This receptor was identified in a woman aged 40 to 49 in good health. Sequencing was carried out using blood. DNA for the CDR3: TGTGCCAGCAGCTTGGGCTTACCCGGACAGGGGGTGAACACTGAAGCTTTCTTT. It translates to CASSLGLPGQGVNTEAFF.